This T cell receptor (beta chain) emerged from a study of shared clonotypes between healthy human individuals. This CDR3 is 15 amino acids long. In germline, CDR1 is MNHNS, CDR2 SASEGT. With 5 bases clipped from V and 3 bases from J, the junction kept 9 bases outside the gene matches. This table comes from immunoSEQ multiplex PCR, and its TCRdb copy is limited to in-frame clones, with some not included. The sample contains some 530,000 clones, around 73% of which appear only once. This sequence originates from a woman aged 40 to 50 in good health. Some clones in this sample may be carry-over from other donors' samples. The V call is TRBV6-1, the J call TRBJ1-2, with TRBD1 identical over 7 bases. The sequenced sample was PBMCs. CDR3 in amino acids: CASSKRGQADYGYTF. CDR3 nucleotides: TGTGCCAGCAGTAAACGCGGACAGGCCGACTATGGCTACACCTTC.